The 19 T cell receptor beta chains reported below all come from one sample, sequenced in a study of T cells expressing NK-cell markers. No DNA is given; TCRdb re-called the 5' RACE reads and lists each CDR3 protein once. Recorded for this sample: 400,000 to 500,000 distinct CDR3 sequences. Material: blood T cells: a sorted CD56 or NKG2C T cell subset, CD4+ or CD8+ T cells, or bulk PBMC T cells (not recorded which). These receptors originate from a woman aged 18 to 75 in good health.

The V and J genes are TRBV5-6 and TRBJ1-6; TCRdb returns TRBD1, unconfirmable since there is no DNA. Germline V gene sequence: CDR1 SGHDT, CDR2 YYEEEE. CDR3 size: 14 residues. The chain's CDR3 is CASSMGQLISPLHF. Combining the CDR3 with reference TRBV5-6 and TRBJ1-6 gives the whole variable domain DAGVTQSPTHLIKTRGQQVTLRCSPKSGHDTVSWYQQALGQGPQFIFQYYEEEERQRGNFPDRFSGHQFPNYSSELNVNALLLGDSALYLCASSMGQLISPLHFGNGTRLTVT.

This chain joins TRBV7-2 and TRBJ2-1; TCRdb's D gene call, TRBD1, goes unchecked for lack of DNA. CDR3 length equals 14 residues. Germline values: CDR1 SGHTA, CDR2 FQGNSA. CDR3: CASSLARGAGEQFF.

V is TRBV12-5 and J is TRBJ1-1. The CDR3 is made up of 15 amino acids. The germline gives CDR1 LGHNT, CDR2 FRNRAP. CDR3 sequence reads: CASGLVENLITEAFF.

The CDR3 loop is CASSLGRGPQETQYF. This chain links TRBV7-2 with TRBJ2-5; with no DNA, the TCRdb D assignment of TRBD1 cannot be verified. The CDR3 is 15 amino acids. Germline CDR1 reads SGHTA; CDR2 reads FQGNSA.

The gene calls are TRBV5-1 and TRBJ2-6. CDR3 length: 15 residues. Per germline, CDR1 SGHRS and CDR2 YFSETQ. CDR3 protein: CASSNGVSGANVLTF.

The chain recombines TRBV18 with TRBJ1-1; TCRdb outputs TRBD1, but without DNA this stays unchecked. The germline gives CDR1 KGHSH, CDR2 LQKENI. The CDR3 covers 16 residues. The CDR3 region is CASSPRPGGLNTEAFF.

V usage is TRBV18 and J usage is TRBJ2-1. From germline, CDR1 is KGHSH and CDR2 LQKENI. The CDR3 length is 15 residues. This CDR3 reads CASSPVGYSYNEQFF.

This chain links TRBV7-8 with TRBJ2-6; no DNA is available, so the TRBD2 call from TCRdb remains unchecked. Germline V lookup: CDR1 SGHVS, CDR2 FQNEAQ. This CDR3 has 18 amino acids. The CDR3: CASSLVVTSGAGANVLTF.

The chain joins TRBV6-2 or TRBV6-3 to TRBJ2-4; TCRdb names TRBD2, which stays unverified in the absence of DNA. Germline V lookup: CDR1 MNHEY, CDR2 SVGEGT. The CDR3 is made up of 14 amino acids. The CDR3 region is CASRKLAGGNIQYF.

V gene TRBV7-9 combines with J gene TRBJ2-5; with no DNA, the TCRdb D assignment of TRBD1 cannot be verified. Germline V gene data show CDR1 as SEHNR and CDR2 as FQNEAQ (reference sequence). This CDR3 is built from 14 residues. The CDR3: CASSLTGIKETQYF.

This chain joins TRBV20-1 and TRBJ1-2; there is no DNA to check the TCRdb D call of TRBD1. The CDR3 covers 18 residues. Germline CDR1 is DFQATT and CDR2 is SNEGSKA (reference sequence). CDR3 in amino acids: CSARALTGTGGGNYGYTF.

The chain couples TRBV6-1 to TRBJ2-2; the TCRdb D gene call, TRBD1, has no DNA to confirm it. The CDR3 is 13 amino acids. Germline loops: CDR1 MNHNS, CDR2 SASEGT. CDR3: CASSLTGPGELFF.

The rearrangement uses TRBV15 and TRBJ2-2; TCRdb returns TRBD1, unconfirmable since there is no DNA. This CDR3 region has 15 residues. From germline, CDR1 is LNHNV and CDR2 YYDKDF (reference sequence). CDR3 sequence: CATSRDQGVTGELFF.

This rearrangement joins TRBV7-6 to TRBJ2-5; there is no DNA to check the TCRdb D call of TRBD1. In germline, CDR1 is SGHVS, CDR2 FNYEAQ. This CDR3 is built from 14 residues. The CDR3 loop is CASSLGWGKETQYF.

The chain carries TRBV11-1 and TRBJ2-2; TCRdb outputs TRBD2, but without DNA this stays unchecked. CDR3 length: 18 amino acids. Germline V gives CDR1 SGHAT, CDR2 FQDESV (reference sequence). Here the CDR3 reads CASSFPSLAGVDTGELFF.

V and J are TRBV19 and TRBJ2-1; the TCRdb D gene call, TRBD2, has no DNA to confirm it. CDR3 length equals 14 residues. Germline loops: CDR1 LNHDA, CDR2 SQIVND (reference sequence). CDR3 protein: CASSRGTSVNEQFF.

The V and J genes are TRBV5-1 and TRBJ2-7; TCRdb names TRBD1, which stays unverified in the absence of DNA. Germline V CDR1 and CDR2: SGHRS, YFSETQ. The CDR3 extends over 13 amino acids. This chain's CDR3 is CASSLTGDHEQYF.

The V gene is TRBV30, the J gene TRBJ1-4; TCRdb designates TRBD1, a call that cannot be tested without DNA. Germline V gene sequence: CDR1 GTSNPN, CDR2 SVGIG (reference sequence). This CDR3 is built from 13 residues. CDR3 amino acids: CAWKTEKNEKLFF.

The chain uses TRBV14 and TRBJ2-1; the D call of TRBD2 rests on TCRdb alone, since no DNA is present to check it. The germline CDR1 and CDR2 sequences are SGHDN and FVKESK. This CDR3 is built from 16 residues. This chain's CDR3 is CASRPTLAGGTNEQFF.